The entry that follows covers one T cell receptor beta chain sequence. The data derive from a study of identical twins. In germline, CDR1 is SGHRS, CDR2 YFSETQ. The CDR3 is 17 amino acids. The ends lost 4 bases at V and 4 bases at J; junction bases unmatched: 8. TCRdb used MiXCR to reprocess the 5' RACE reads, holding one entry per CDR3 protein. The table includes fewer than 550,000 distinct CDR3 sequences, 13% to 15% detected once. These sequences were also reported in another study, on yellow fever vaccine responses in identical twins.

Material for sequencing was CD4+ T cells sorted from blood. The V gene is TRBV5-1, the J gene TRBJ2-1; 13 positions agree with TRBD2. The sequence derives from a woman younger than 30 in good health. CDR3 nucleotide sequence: TGCGCCAGCAGCCAGGGACTAGCGGGGATGATTTACAATGAGCAGTTCTTC. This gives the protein CASSQGLAGMIYNEQFF.